Listed below are T cell receptor beta chains from one sample, sequenced in a study of cytomegalovirus exposure and HLA in healthy donors. Some clones are missing from TCRdb's copy, which holds only in-frame ones; the method was immunoSEQ multiplex PCR. Of 100,000 to 150,000 clones in the sample, just under 80% are singletons; the top ten hold 1.1%. Sequencing was done on a sample of PBMCs. The source of these receptors is a male donor in good health and CMV-seronegative. The CDR3 runs from the conserved cysteine through the conserved F or W. The D gene is left open where the match is weak. Clone size is stated in some rows and not others, as once, few, many or a class when expanded.

d_call: NA
clone_size: NA
j_call: TRBJ2-1
v_call: TRBV19
cdr3_nt: TGTGCCAGTAGTATCCGACTGGCTAGTAATGAGCAGTTCTTC
cdr3_aa: CASSIRLASNEQFF

d_call: NA
clone_size: NA
j_call: TRBJ1-1
v_call: TRBV5-1
cdr3_nt: TGCGCCAGCTCGACGAGAGGAAGGTCGAACACTGAAGCTTTCTTT
cdr3_aa: CASSTRGRSNTEAFF

d_call: NA
clone_size: NA
j_call: TRBJ1-5
v_call: TRBV6-6
cdr3_nt: TGTGCCAGCAGTTATGAGCCCCAGGTTAGCAATCAGCCCCAGCATTTT
cdr3_aa: CASSYEPQVSNQPQHF

d_call: NA
clone_size: NA
j_call: TRBJ1-5
v_call: TRBV6-1
cdr3_nt: TGTGCCAGCAGCGTCAATCGGGGCAATCAGCCCCAGCATTTT
cdr3_aa: CASSVNRGNQPQHF

d_call: TRBD2
clone_size: NA
j_call: TRBJ2-1
v_call: TRBV11-1
cdr3_nt: TGTGCCAGCAGCTTCGGCGGGGGGAATGAGCAGTTCTTC
cdr3_aa: CASSFGGGNEQFF

d_call: NA
clone_size: NA
j_call: TRBJ1-3
v_call: TRBV7-2
cdr3_nt: TGTGCCAGCAGCGGTACAGGCCTCTCTGGAAACACCATATATTTT
cdr3_aa: CASSGTGLSGNTIYF

d_call: NA
clone_size: NA
j_call: TRBJ2-1
v_call: TRBV6-1
cdr3_nt: TGTGCCAGCAGTGAGCAGAACAGGGTAACCTACAATGAGCAGTTCTTC
cdr3_aa: CASSEQNRVTYNEQFF

d_call: TRBD1
clone_size: NA
j_call: TRBJ2-7
v_call: TRBV4-3
cdr3_nt: TGCGCCAGCAGCCCCGGGACAGGGACCTACGAGCAGTACTTC
cdr3_aa: CASSPGTGTYEQYF

d_call: TRBD1
clone_size: NA
j_call: TRBJ1-2
v_call: TRBV27
cdr3_nt: TGTGCCAGCAGTCGAAGGGACAGGGGAGGCTATGGCTACACCTTC
cdr3_aa: CASSRRDRGGYGYTF

d_call: NA
clone_size: NA
j_call: TRBJ2-2
v_call: TRBV6-1
cdr3_nt: TGTGCCAGCAAACATTCCGGGGAGCTGTTTTTT
cdr3_aa: CASKHSGELFF

d_call: NA
clone_size: NA
j_call: TRBJ2-2
v_call: TRBV5-6
cdr3_nt: TGTGCCAGCAGCTTGGGGGGGGGCCCTACCGGGGAGCTGTTTTTT
cdr3_aa: CASSLGGGPTGELFF

d_call: NA
clone_size: NA
j_call: TRBJ1-3
v_call: TRBV7-9
cdr3_nt: TGTGCCAGCAGCTTAGCATGGGGAGCTGGAAACACCATATATTTT
cdr3_aa: CASSLAWGAGNTIYF

d_call: TRBD1
clone_size: NA
j_call: TRBJ2-1
v_call: TRBV5-1
cdr3_nt: TGCGCCAGCAGCCACCAGGACAGGGCCGCCTACAATGAGCAGTTCTTC
cdr3_aa: CASSHQDRAAYNEQFF

d_call: TRBD1
clone_size: NA
j_call: TRBJ1-2
v_call: TRBV7-2
cdr3_nt: TGTGCCAGCAGCTCCGGACAGGGCATATTGTCCTATGGCTACACCTTC
cdr3_aa: CASSSGQGILSYGYTF

d_call: NA
clone_size: NA
j_call: TRBJ1-4
v_call: TRBV5-5
cdr3_nt: TGTGCCAGCATCCTAGGACCGGGGAATGAAAAACTGTTTTTT
cdr3_aa: CASILGPGNEKLFF

d_call: TRBD1
clone_size: NA
j_call: TRBJ1-2
v_call: TRBV27
cdr3_nt: TGTGCCAGCAGTTTATTCCGGGACAGGGAGCCGGATGGCTACACCTTC
cdr3_aa: CASSLFRDREPDGYTF

d_call: TRBD1
clone_size: NA
j_call: TRBJ1-1
v_call: TRBV2
cdr3_nt: TGTGCCAAGTTTACAGGGGGCGACACTGAAGCTTTCTTT
cdr3_aa: CAKFTGGDTEAFF

d_call: NA
clone_size: NA
j_call: TRBJ1-2
v_call: TRBV7-8
cdr3_nt: TGTGCCAGCAGCTCCGGGACAACTCCCTATGGCTACACCTTC
cdr3_aa: CASSSGTTPYGYTF

d_call: TRBD2
clone_size: once
j_call: TRBJ2-3
v_call: TRBV5-1
cdr3_nt: TGCGCCAGCGGCCTGACTAGCGGGGACACAGATACGCAGTATTTT
cdr3_aa: CASGLTSGDTDTQYF

d_call: TRBD1
clone_size: once
j_call: TRBJ1-4
v_call: TRBV30
cdr3_nt: TGTGCCTGGAGTGTTGGGACAGAGACAACTAATGAAAAACTGTTTTTT
cdr3_aa: CAWSVGTETTNEKLFF

d_call: TRBD2
clone_size: NA
j_call: TRBJ2-1
v_call: TRBV7-7
cdr3_nt: TGTGCTAGCAGCTTAGCGGGAGGTGACGGCGGGCAGTTCTTC
cdr3_aa: CASSLAGGDGGQFF

d_call: NA
clone_size: NA
j_call: TRBJ2-2
v_call: TRBV9
cdr3_nt: TGTGCCAGCAGCGTGTTAGGCGGGGCAGACACCGGGGAGCTGTTTTTT
cdr3_aa: CASSVLGGADTGELFF

d_call: NA
clone_size: NA
j_call: TRBJ1-1
v_call: TRBV6-1
cdr3_nt: TGTGCCAGCAGCCGAACGGGGGACACTGAAGCTTTCTTT
cdr3_aa: CASSRTGDTEAFF

d_call: NA
clone_size: NA
j_call: TRBJ1-4
v_call: TRBV6-5
cdr3_nt: TGTGCCAGCAGCCAGCGTTGGGCAACTAATGAAAAACTGTTTTTT
cdr3_aa: CASSQRWATNEKLFF

d_call: NA
clone_size: NA
j_call: TRBJ2-7
v_call: TRBV19
cdr3_nt: TGTGCCAGTAGTGTCGGGCAGGGTGGCGAGCAGTACTTC
cdr3_aa: CASSVGQGGEQYF

d_call: NA
clone_size: NA
j_call: TRBJ1-5
v_call: TRBV4-1
cdr3_nt: TGCGCCAGCAGCCATATCAGGGGCTTTAGCAATCAGCCCCAGCATTTT
cdr3_aa: CASSHIRGFSNQPQHF

d_call: TRBD1
clone_size: NA
j_call: TRBJ2-3
v_call: TRBV6-1
cdr3_nt: TGTGCTAGCAGAGAACCGGGACAGGGATCCGATACGCAGTATTTT
cdr3_aa: CASREPGQGSDTQYF

d_call: TRBD1
clone_size: few
j_call: TRBJ1-6
v_call: TRBV10-3
cdr3_nt: TGTGCCACCGACCCGACAGGGGACTCACCCCTCCACTTT
cdr3_aa: CATDPTGDSPLHF

d_call: TRBD1
clone_size: NA
j_call: TRBJ2-7
v_call: TRBV7-2
cdr3_nt: TGTGCCAGCAGCACGGGACAGGGCTACGAGCAGTACTTC
cdr3_aa: CASSTGQGYEQYF

d_call: TRBD1
clone_size: NA
j_call: TRBJ2-1
v_call: TRBV7-9
cdr3_nt: TGTGCCAGCAGCTTAGCGGGACAGGGGATCGGTGAGCAGTTCTTC
cdr3_aa: CASSLAGQGIGEQFF

d_call: NA
clone_size: NA
j_call: TRBJ1-4
v_call: TRBV6-1
cdr3_nt: TGTGCCAGCAGTGAGCGTCCAGCTAATGCGGCTAATGAAAAACTGTTTTTT
cdr3_aa: CASSERPANAANEKLFF

d_call: NA
clone_size: NA
j_call: TRBJ2-4
v_call: TRBV4-1
cdr3_nt: TGCGCCAGCAGCCAAGATGGGCTAGCAAAAAACATTCAGTACTTC
cdr3_aa: CASSQDGLAKNIQYF

d_call: NA
clone_size: NA
j_call: TRBJ1-2
v_call: TRBV25-1
cdr3_nt: TGTGCCAGCAGGGGCCTAGCATCTAACTATGGCTACACCTTC
cdr3_aa: CASRGLASNYGYTF

d_call: TRBD1
clone_size: NA
j_call: TRBJ1-3
v_call: TRBV6-5
cdr3_nt: TGTGCCAGCAGCCAGGACAGGGCTGGAAACACCATATATTTT
cdr3_aa: CASSQDRAGNTIYF

d_call: NA
clone_size: NA
j_call: TRBJ2-3
v_call: TRBV6-4
cdr3_nt: TGTGCCAGCAGTGTTAACAGTTTCACAGATACGCAGTATTTT
cdr3_aa: CASSVNSFTDTQYF

d_call: TRBD1
clone_size: NA
j_call: TRBJ2-7
v_call: TRBV7-2
cdr3_nt: TGTGCCAGCAGCCCGCAGAGGGGACAGGGCCAGTACTTC
cdr3_aa: CASSPQRGQGQYF